These 20 T cell receptor beta chains came from one sample sequenced in a study of beta chain features in type 1 diabetes. Sequenced material consisted of expressed TCRB transcripts (all of the isolated RNA was reverse transcribed). This table comes from immunoSEQ multiplex PCR, and its TCRdb copy is limited to in-frame clones, with some not included. The data show fewer than 900,000 clones, with about a sixth seen just once and around 0.02% held by the top ten. Sequencing input: naive CD4+ T cells from blood. These receptors came from a woman between 18 and 29 years old in good health.

This clone has more than one count but fewer than ten. The V and J genes are TRBV7-9 and TRBJ2-2; 9 bases are shared with TRBD2. CDR1 and CDR2 from the germline V gene are SEHNR and FQNEAQ (reference sequence). This CDR3 is 16 amino acids long. V gave up 6 bases and J gave up 5 bases; unmatched junction bases: 10. The CDR3 DNA sequence: TGTGCCAGCAGTTTTTTGCGGGAGGGCCGGACCGGGGAGCTGTTTTTT. It codes for CASSFLREGRTGELFF. Together with reference TRBV7-9 and TRBJ2-2, the CDR3 gives the full variable domain: DTGVSQNPRHKITKRGQNVTFRCDPISEHNRLYWYRQTLGQGPEFLTYFQNEAQLEKSRLLSDRFSAERPKGSFSTLEIQRTEQGDSAMYLCASSFLREGRTGELFFGEGSRLTVL.

In nucleotides, the CDR3 is TGCGCCAGCAGCTCTGGGGCCGGGCAGTACTTC. It codes for CASSSGAGQYF. The chain couples TRBV5-1 to TRBJ2-7; tentatively, D is TRBD1 (5 bases). Germline assignment: CDR1 SGHRS and CDR2 YFSETQ. Deletions cut 3 bases from V and 9 bases from J, with 10 bases between. CDR3 length: 11 amino acids.

This clone has more than one count but fewer than ten. The gene calls are TRBV15 and TRBJ1-1; D is perhaps TRBD1 (6 bases). The germline V gene encodes CDR1 LNHNV and CDR2 YYDKDF (reference sequence). This CDR3 is built from 16 residues. Trimming left V 2 bases short and J 6 bases short, with 19 bases between. Here the CDR3 reads CATSRSKQGPPAEAFF. The CDR3 DNA follows: TGTGCCACCAGCAGAAGTAAACAGGGACCTCCGGCTGAAGCTTTCTTT.

This clone came up a few times. The rearrangement uses TRBV19 and TRBJ2-2, with 11 bases fitting TRBD2. This CDR3 contains 16 residues. With 3 bases clipped from V and 6 bases from J, the junction kept 6 bases outside the gene matches. From germline, CDR1 is LNHDA and CDR2 SQIVND (reference sequence). CDR3 in DNA: TGTGCCAGTAGTATGGTTAGCGGGAGGGGAGCCGGGGAGCTGTTTTTT. Translating gives CASSMVSGRGAGELFF.

The chain uses TRBV4-3 and TRBJ1-5, with D perhaps matching TRBD1 (5 bases). The germline V gene encodes CDR1 LGHNA and CDR2 YSLEER. The CDR3 loop spans 15 amino acids. Trimming shortened V by 6 bases and J by 5 bases, and 17 bases separated the two germline ends. CDR3 region: CASSPQWGRHQPQHF. The CDR3 nucleotides are TGCGCCAGCAGTCCCCAATGGGGGAGGCATCAGCCCCAGCATTTT.

Points on this clone: The identical CDR3 is also encoded by other nucleotide sequences in the sample. The J gene is TRBJ1-1, the V gene TRBV18; the D is unclear. Germline assignment: CDR1 KGHSH and CDR2 LQKENI. V shed 2 bases and J shed 2 bases, with 9 bases lying between them. CDR3 size: 14 residues. CDR3: CASSPLAQNTEAFF. In DNA, the CDR3 is TGTGCCAGCTCACCATTAGCCCAAAACACTGAAGCTTTCTTT.

The table lists this clone with a few counts. The chain is built from TRBV11-2 and TRBJ2-7; no reliable D call. The CDR3 has 13 residues. Per the germline V gene, CDR1 is SGHAT and CDR2 is FQNNGV. The V and J ends lost 6 bases and 3 bases respectively, with 12 bases between them. In DNA, the CDR3 is TGTGCCAGCAGTTTCGAGGATAACTACGAGCAGTACTTC. Its protein is CASSFEDNYEQYF.

The CDR3 sequence is CASSLSQGNQPQHF. CDR3 coding DNA: TGTGCCAGCAGTTTATCACAGGGGAATCAGCCCCAGCATTTT. The rearrangement uses TRBV6-5 and TRBJ1-5; TRBD1 agrees at 7 bases. This CDR3 is built from 14 residues. CDR1 and CDR2 (germline): MNHEY, SVGAGI. J was trimmed by 4 bases and V by 4 bases; bases with no gene match: 4.

This rearrangement joins TRBV7-9 to TRBJ1-1; unclear D gene. Trimming pared 2 bases from V and 7 bases from J, leaving 29 bases between. The CDR3 length is 19 residues. The germline V gene encodes CDR1 SEHNR and CDR2 FQNEAQ (reference sequence). In nucleotides, the CDR3 is TGTGCCAGCAGCTTATCTTTGGCAGGTAGGAGGTCTCGGGCGGATGAAGCTTTCTTT. Encoded protein: CASSLSLAGRRSRADEAFF.

The chain employs TRBV5-1 and TRBJ1-4; the D gene is possibly TRBD1 (5 bases). This CDR3 contains 13 residues. V lost 3 bases, J lost 6 bases, and 9 bases lay in between. CDR1 SGHRS and CDR2 YFSETQ come from the germline V gene. In DNA form, the CDR3 reads TGCGCCAGCAGCTCGGGGGTAGATGAAAAACTGTTTTTT. Translation gives CASSSGVDEKLFF.

There are a few counts of this clone. The J gene is TRBJ2-3, the V gene TRBV5-1; D might be TRBD2 (6 bases). CDR1 and CDR2 from the germline V gene are SGHRS and YFSETQ. V gave up 3 bases and J gave up 2 bases, with 13 bases separating them. CDR3 size: 15 residues. This CDR3 reads CASSSNGRHTDTQYF. Written as DNA, the CDR3 is TGCGCCAGCAGCTCGAACGGGAGACACACAGATACGCAGTATTTT.

This clone turned up a few times. The rearrangement joins TRBV7-2 to TRBJ2-4; 14 bases match TRBD2. Germline loops: CDR1 SGHTA, CDR2 FQGNSA. Trimming at V came to 5 bases and at J to 0 bases, leaving 6 bases not matched to a gene. CDR3 length: 18 amino acids. The CDR3: CASSPRGLAGVAKNIQYF. The CDR3, as DNA: TGTGCCAGCAGCCCCCGGGGACTAGCGGGAGTAGCCAAAAACATTCAGTACTTC.

This clone came up a few times. V usage is TRBV29-1 and J usage is TRBJ1-2; 7 nucleotides agree with TRBD1. The CDR3 covers 16 residues. From germline, CDR1 is SQVTM and CDR2 ANQGSEA. The trim removed 2 bases at V and 2 bases at J, leaving 11 bases unmatched. The CDR3 reads CSVESPGGGLNYGYTF. Here the CDR3 DNA reads TGCAGCGTTGAATCCCCGGGAGGGGGCCTAAACTATGGCTACACCTTC.

This clone was counted a few times. The V and J genes are TRBV11-2 and TRBJ2-1; possible D gene TRBD2, 5 bases. Germline V gene sequence: CDR1 SGHAT, CDR2 FQNNGV. This CDR3 spans 18 amino acids. Trimming stripped 5 bases from V and 1 base from J, with 21 bases between. The CDR3 DNA follows: TGTGCCAGCAGCCCCTACCAGACCCCGAGGAGGTCCTACAATGAGCAGTTCTTC. It translates to CASSPYQTPRRSYNEQFF.

This clone has only a few counts. This chain links TRBV29-1 with TRBJ2-7; possible D gene TRBD1, 6 bases. Trimming shortened V by 3 bases and J by 3 bases, and 27 bases separated the two germline ends. The CDR3 has 18 residues. Germline CDR1 is SQVTM and CDR2 is ANQGSEA. The CDR3 DNA reads TGCAGCGTTGACATTTCTCACAGGGTCGTCCCTAACCACTACGAGCAGTACTTC. It yields the protein CSVDISHRVVPNHYEQYF.

A few counts support this clone. This chain connects TRBV19 to TRBJ1-3; no clear D gene. V lost 8 bases to trimming and J lost 0 bases, with 11 bases between them. Germline CDR1 reads LNHDA; CDR2 reads SQIVND (reference sequence). CDR3 size: 14 residues. The CDR3 here is CASWAARSGNTIYF. In DNA form, the CDR3 reads TGTGCCAGTTGGGCGGCCCGCTCTGGAAACACCATATATTTT.

A few counts support this clone. In nucleotides, the CDR3 is TGTGCCAGCACCCGAACGGGCTTAACCTACGAGCAGTACTTC. Amino acids: CASTRTGLTYEQYF. J is TRBJ2-7 and V is TRBV5-6; no clear D. The germline CDR1 and CDR2 sequences are SGHDT and YYEEEE. The CDR3 totals 14 residues. V was shortened by 6 bases and J by 2 bases, with 15 bases between the two germline ends. The full variable domain, with the rest looked up from reference TRBV5-6 and TRBJ2-7, is DAGVTQSPTHLIKTRGQQVTLRCSPKSGHDTVSWYQQALGQGPQFIFQYYEEEERQRGNFPDRFSGHQFPNYSSELNVNALLLGDSALYLCASTRTGLTYEQYFGPGTRLTVT.

This clone was seen more than once but under ten times. This sequence joins TRBV10-3 and TRBJ2-7, with 7 bases lining up with TRBD2. CDR1 is ENHRY and CDR2 is SYGVKD in the germline V gene. The CDR3 is 11 amino acids. With V trimmed by 9 bases and J by 6 bases, 5 bases remained unmatched. The CDR3 nucleotides read TGTGCCATAACGGCTAGCGGCGAGCAGTACTTC. Protein product: CAITASGEQYF.

This clone was counted between two and nine times. The V call is TRBV15, the J call TRBJ2-7; TRBD1 aligns across 7 bases. Germline CDR1 is LNHNV and CDR2 is YYDKDF (reference sequence). The CDR3 has 16 amino acids. Trimming took 0 bases from V and 3 from J; bases not matched to a gene: 8. CDR3 in DNA: TGTGCCACCAGCAGAGATCCGGGACAGCCCCTCTACGAGCAGTACTTC. It translates to CATSRDPGQPLYEQYF. The full variable domain, with the rest looked up from reference TRBV15 and TRBJ2-7, is DAMVIQNPRYQVTQFGKPVTLSCSQTLNHNVMYWYQQKSSQAPKLLFHYYDKDFNNEADTPDNFQSRRPNTSFCFLDIRSPGLGDTAMYLCATSRDPGQPLYEQYFGPGTRLTVT.

The gene calls are TRBV19 and TRBJ1-2; 7 bases align to TRBD1. V gave up 7 bases and J gave up 6 bases; unmatched junction bases: 5. CDR1 and CDR2 from the germline V gene are LNHDA and SQIVND (reference sequence). This CDR3 region has 12 residues. The chain's CDR3 is CASTRTGNGYTF. Written as DNA, the CDR3 is TGTGCCAGTACCAGGACAGGCAATGGCTACACCTTC.